Given below is one T cell receptor beta chain in context. Sequenced by immunoSEQ multiplex PCR; TCRdb stores in-frame clones only, minus some. Of approximately 61,000 clones listed, approximately 77% are singletons. The record originates from a study of blood T cell repertoires in COVID-19. The V gene end was trimmed by 9 bases and the J gene end by 12 bases; junction bases not matched to a gene: 8. The CDR3 totals 12 residues. The chain carries TRBV12-3 or TRBV12-4 and TRBJ2-1; 10 bases line up with TRBD2. The sequence came from a human donor in a cohort sampled during active COVID-19. Sequences were obtained from peripheral blood. The CDR3 region has the DNA TGTGCCAGTACTAGCGGGAATATCGGGCAGTTCTTC. This sequence encodes CASTSGNIGQFF.